The sequence of this T cell receptor (beta chain) was determined in a study of blood T cells in healthy people across ages. This CDR3 contains 13 residues. The V and J ends lost 3 bases and 4 bases respectively, with 9 bases between them. CDR1 and CDR2 (germline): LNHDA, SQIVND (reference sequence). A second PCR of about 6 to 11 cycles used a sample-barcoded 5' primer and a J-beta primer mix. Via MiXCR, TCRdb re-called the 5' RACE reads, giving one row per CDR3 protein. Among hundreds of thousands of distinct CDR3 sequences, around 43% were seen once, and the ten largest hold around 18%. The clonotype comes from a man aged 55 to 70 in good health. The chain couples TRBV19 to TRBJ1-2; D might be TRBD1 (5 bases). Sequencing was carried out using blood. The CDR3 region is CASSIREGYGYTF. The CDR3 coding sequence is TGTGCCAGTAGTATCAGGGAGGGCTATGGCTACACCTTC.